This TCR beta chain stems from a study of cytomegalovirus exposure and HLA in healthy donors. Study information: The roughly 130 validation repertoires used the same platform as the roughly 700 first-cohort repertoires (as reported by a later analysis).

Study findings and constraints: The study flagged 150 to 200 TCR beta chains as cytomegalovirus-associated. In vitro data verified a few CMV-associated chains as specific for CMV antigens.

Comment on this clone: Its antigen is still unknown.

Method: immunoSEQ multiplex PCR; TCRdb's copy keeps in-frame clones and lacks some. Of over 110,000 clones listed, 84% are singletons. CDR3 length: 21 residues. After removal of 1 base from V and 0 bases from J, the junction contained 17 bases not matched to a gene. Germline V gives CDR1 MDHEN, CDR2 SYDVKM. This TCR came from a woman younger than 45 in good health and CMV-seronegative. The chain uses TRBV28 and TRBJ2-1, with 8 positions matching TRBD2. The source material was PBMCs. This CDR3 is CASSLSVLRGGPASSYNEQFF. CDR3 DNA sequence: TGTGCCAGCAGTTTATCAGTCTTGCGCGGGGGGCCTGCAAGCTCCTACAATGAGCAGTTCTTC.